The clone carrying this T cell receptor (beta chain) was seen only a few times. There were no recent acute infections or vaccinations among the donors, who were healthy HIV-negative adults. The entry originates in a study of shared clonotypes between healthy human individuals. Germline V lookup: CDR1 LNHDA, CDR2 SQIVND (reference sequence). The CDR3 spans 13 residues. With 1 base removed from V and 7 bases from J, the gap between germline ends came to 5 bases. The deep-level immunoSEQ assay was used. Ten immunoSEQ deep assay plates were used to sequence unsorted PBMC DNA. In the study's own analysis: Filtering was not the same, since immunoSEQ gave junction-only sequences without quality scores. Generated by immunoSEQ multiplex PCR, the TCRdb table keeps only in-frame clones and is missing some. V, J and clone size are taken as reported in that table, and D and trimming were inferred from the DNA itself. Here the sample spans hundreds of thousands of clones, 70% to 80% being singletons.

The sequenced material came from PBMCs. The clonotype was recovered from a woman aged 35 to 49 in good health. Some clones in this sample may be carry-over from other donors' samples. V is TRBV19 and J is TRBJ2-6, with D unclear. CDR3 nucleotide sequence: TGTGCCAGTAGTATAGGGGCCGCCAACGTCCTGACTTTC. The encoded protein is CASSIGAANVLTF.